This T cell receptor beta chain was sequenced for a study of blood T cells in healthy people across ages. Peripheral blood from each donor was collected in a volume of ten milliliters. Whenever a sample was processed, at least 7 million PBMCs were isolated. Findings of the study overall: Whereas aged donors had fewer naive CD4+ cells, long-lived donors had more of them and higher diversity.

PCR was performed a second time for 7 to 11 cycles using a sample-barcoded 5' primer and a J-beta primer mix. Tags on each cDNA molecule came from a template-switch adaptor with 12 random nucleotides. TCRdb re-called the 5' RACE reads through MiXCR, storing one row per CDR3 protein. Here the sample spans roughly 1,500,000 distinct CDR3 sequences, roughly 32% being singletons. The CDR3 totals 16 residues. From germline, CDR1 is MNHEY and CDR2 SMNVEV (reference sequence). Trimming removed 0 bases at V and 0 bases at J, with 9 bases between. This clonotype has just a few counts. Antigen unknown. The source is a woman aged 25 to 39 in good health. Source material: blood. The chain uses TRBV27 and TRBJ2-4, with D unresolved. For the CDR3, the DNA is TGTGCCAGCAGTTTATCGTCTAGGCTAGCCAAAAACATTCAGTACTTC. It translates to CASSLSSRLAKNIQYF.